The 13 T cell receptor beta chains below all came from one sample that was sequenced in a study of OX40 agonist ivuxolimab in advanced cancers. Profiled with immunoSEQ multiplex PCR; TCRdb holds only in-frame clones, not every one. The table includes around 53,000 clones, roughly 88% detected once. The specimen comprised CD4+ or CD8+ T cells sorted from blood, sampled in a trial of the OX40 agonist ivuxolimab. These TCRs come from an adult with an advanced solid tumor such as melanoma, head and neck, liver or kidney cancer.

The CDR3, as DNA: TGTGCCATCAAGAAAAGTGAACAGGACAAATGGCCCCAGCATTTT. Amino acids: CAIKKSEQDKWPQHF. V is TRBV21-1 and J is TRBJ1-5; TRBD1 is taken as the D call from the table, unchecked against the DNA. TRBV21-1 is a listed pseudogene. CDR3 length: 15 residues.

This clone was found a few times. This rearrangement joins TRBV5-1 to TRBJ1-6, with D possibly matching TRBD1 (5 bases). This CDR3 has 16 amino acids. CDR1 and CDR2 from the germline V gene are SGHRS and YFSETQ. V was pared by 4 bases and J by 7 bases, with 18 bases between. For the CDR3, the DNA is TGCGCCAGCAGCCCAAGGACACGGGGGGACAATTCACCCCTCCACTTT. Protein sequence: CASSPRTRGDNSPLHF.

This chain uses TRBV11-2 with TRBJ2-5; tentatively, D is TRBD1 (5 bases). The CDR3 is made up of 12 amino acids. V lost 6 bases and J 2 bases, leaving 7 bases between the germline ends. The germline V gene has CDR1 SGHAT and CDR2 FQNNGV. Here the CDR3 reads CASRTVQETQYF. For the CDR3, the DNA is TGTGCCAGCAGGACAGTTCAAGAGACCCAGTACTTC.

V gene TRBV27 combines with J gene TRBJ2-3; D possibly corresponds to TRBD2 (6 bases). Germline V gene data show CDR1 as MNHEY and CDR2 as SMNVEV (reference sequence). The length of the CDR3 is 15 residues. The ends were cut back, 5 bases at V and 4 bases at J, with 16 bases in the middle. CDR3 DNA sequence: TGTGCCAGCAGTCGTAACGGGTGGGGGGCAGATACGCAGTATTTT. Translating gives CASSRNGWGADTQYF.

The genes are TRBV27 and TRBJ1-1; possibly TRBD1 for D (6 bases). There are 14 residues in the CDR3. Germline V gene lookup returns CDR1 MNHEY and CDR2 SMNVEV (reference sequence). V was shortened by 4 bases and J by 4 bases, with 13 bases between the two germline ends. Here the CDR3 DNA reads TGTGCCAGCAGTTCTCAGGGGTGGACCACTGAAGCTTTCTTT. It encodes CASSSQGWTTEAFF.

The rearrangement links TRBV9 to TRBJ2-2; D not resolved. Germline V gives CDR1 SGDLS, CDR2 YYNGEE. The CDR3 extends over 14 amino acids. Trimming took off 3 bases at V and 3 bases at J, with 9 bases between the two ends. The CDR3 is CASSGLLDTGELFF. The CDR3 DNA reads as TGTGCCAGCAGCGGCCTACTGGACACCGGGGAGCTGTTTTTT.

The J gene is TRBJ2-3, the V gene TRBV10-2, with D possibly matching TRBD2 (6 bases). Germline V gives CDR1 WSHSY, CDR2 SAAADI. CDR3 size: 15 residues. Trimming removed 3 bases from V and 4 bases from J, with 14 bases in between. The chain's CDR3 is CASSDLALTPDTQYF. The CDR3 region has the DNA TGCGCCAGCAGTGATCTAGCGCTAACCCCAGATACGCAGTATTTT.

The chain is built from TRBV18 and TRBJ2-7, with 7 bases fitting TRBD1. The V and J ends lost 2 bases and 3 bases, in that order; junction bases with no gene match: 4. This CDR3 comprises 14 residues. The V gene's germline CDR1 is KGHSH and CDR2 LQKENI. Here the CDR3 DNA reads TGTGCCAGCTCACCATTGGGACAGATCTACGAGCAGTACTTC. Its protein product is CASSPLGQIYEQYF.

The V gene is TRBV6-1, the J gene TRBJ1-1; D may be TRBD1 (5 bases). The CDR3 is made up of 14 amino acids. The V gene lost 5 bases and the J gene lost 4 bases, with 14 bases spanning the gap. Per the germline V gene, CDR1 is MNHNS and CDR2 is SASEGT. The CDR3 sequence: CASSYGTSGTEAFF. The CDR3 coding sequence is TGTGCCAGCAGTTATGGGACTTCGGGCACTGAAGCTTTCTTT.

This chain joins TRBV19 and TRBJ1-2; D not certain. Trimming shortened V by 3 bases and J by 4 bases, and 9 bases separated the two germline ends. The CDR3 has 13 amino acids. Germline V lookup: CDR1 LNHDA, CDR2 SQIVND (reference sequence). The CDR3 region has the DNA TGTGCCAGTAGTATCCGTGACGTCTATGGCTACACCTTC. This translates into CASSIRDVYGYTF.

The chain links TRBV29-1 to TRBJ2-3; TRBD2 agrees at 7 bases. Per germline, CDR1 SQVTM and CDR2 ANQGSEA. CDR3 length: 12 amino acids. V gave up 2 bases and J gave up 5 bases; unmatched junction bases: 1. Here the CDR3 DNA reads TGCAGCGTTGAAAGCGGGATAGATACGCAGTATTTT. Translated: CSVESGIDTQYF.

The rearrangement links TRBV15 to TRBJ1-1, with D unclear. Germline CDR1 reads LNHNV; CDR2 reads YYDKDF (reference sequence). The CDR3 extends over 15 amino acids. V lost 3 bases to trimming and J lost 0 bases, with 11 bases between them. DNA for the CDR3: TGTGCCACCAGCAGGGGAGGTATCATGAACACTGAAGCTTTCTTT. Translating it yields CATSRGGIMNTEAFF.

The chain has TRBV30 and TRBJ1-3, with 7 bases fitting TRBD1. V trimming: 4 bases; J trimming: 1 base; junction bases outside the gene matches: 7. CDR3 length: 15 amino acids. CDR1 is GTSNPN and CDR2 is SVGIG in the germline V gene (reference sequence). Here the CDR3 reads CAWTRDSYSGNTIYF. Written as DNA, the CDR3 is TGTGCCTGGACCCGGGACAGCTATTCTGGAAACACCATATATTTT.